Listed below are T cell receptor beta chains from one sample, sequenced in a study of cytomegalovirus exposure and HLA in healthy donors. Measured with immunoSEQ multiplex PCR; TCRdb has only the in-frame clones, and not every one. This table has 200,000 to 250,000 clones, 70% to 85% appearing once. The sample comprised PBMCs. Source of these receptors: a man between 45 and 60 years old in good health and CMV-seronegative. Each CDR3 is given with its conserved first and last residue. The order of the fields is V gene, clone size, D gene, J gene, CDR3 DNA, CDR3 protein. The D gene is left open where the match is weak. Size is stated for part of the rows, as once, few or many counts, or as a class when the clone is expanded.

v_gene: TRBV29-1
abundance: .
d_gene: .
j_gene: TRBJ1-1
CDR3nt: TGCAGCGTTGACTTCGAGAGGAACACTGAAGCTTTCTTT
CDR3aa: CSVDFERNTEAFF

v_gene: TRBV6-6
abundance: few
d_gene: .
j_gene: TRBJ2-7
CDR3nt: TGTGCCAGCAGTCACAGGGAGAGGGCCTACGAGCAGTACTTC
CDR3aa: CASSHRERAYEQYF

v_gene: TRBV5-8
abundance: .
d_gene: .
j_gene: TRBJ1-5
CDR3nt: TGTGCCAGCAGCTTGGCGGGCGGGGCCAATCAGCCCCAGCATTTT
CDR3aa: CASSLAGGANQPQHF

v_gene: TRBV6-1
abundance: .
d_gene: .
j_gene: TRBJ1-4
CDR3nt: TGTGCCAGCAGTGGCGTTAATGAAAAACTGTTTTTT
CDR3aa: CASSGVNEKLFF

v_gene: TRBV5-1
abundance: .
d_gene: .
j_gene: TRBJ2-7
CDR3nt: TGCGCCAGCAGCTTGTCCGGCTACGAGCAGTACTTC
CDR3aa: CASSLSGYEQYF

v_gene: TRBV20-1
abundance: .
d_gene: .
j_gene: TRBJ2-1
CDR3nt: TGCAGTGCTAGAGGAGAAAGCGAGGAGTTCTTC
CDR3aa: CSARGESEEFF

v_gene: TRBV30
abundance: few
d_gene: TRBD1
j_gene: TRBJ2-7
CDR3nt: TGTGCCTGGATGCATGCCGGGACAGGGATCCTTGGCTCCTACGAGCAGTACTTC
CDR3aa: CAWMHAGTGILGSYEQYF

v_gene: TRBV7-2
abundance: .
d_gene: .
j_gene: TRBJ2-7
CDR3nt: TGTGCCAGCACCCCCGGGACTTACTCCTACGAGCAGTACTTC
CDR3aa: CASTPGTYSYEQYF

v_gene: TRBV9
abundance: once
d_gene: TRBD1
j_gene: TRBJ2-6
CDR3nt: TGTGCCAGCAGCGTAGCTTACGGACAGGGGGCGTTGGGGGCCAACGTCCTGACTTTC
CDR3aa: CASSVAYGQGALGANVLTF

v_gene: TRBV13
abundance: once
d_gene: TRBD1
j_gene: TRBJ1-2
CDR3nt: TGTGCCAGCAGCTCAGGCGGCTTCGGGACAGACAGTAACTATGGCTACACCTTC
CDR3aa: CASSSGGFGTDSNYGYTF

v_gene: TRBV27
abundance: .
d_gene: TRBD2
j_gene: TRBJ2-4
CDR3nt: TGTGCCAGCAGTCTGAGACTAGCGGGAGGAGGGAACATTCAGTACTTC
CDR3aa: CASSLRLAGGGNIQYF